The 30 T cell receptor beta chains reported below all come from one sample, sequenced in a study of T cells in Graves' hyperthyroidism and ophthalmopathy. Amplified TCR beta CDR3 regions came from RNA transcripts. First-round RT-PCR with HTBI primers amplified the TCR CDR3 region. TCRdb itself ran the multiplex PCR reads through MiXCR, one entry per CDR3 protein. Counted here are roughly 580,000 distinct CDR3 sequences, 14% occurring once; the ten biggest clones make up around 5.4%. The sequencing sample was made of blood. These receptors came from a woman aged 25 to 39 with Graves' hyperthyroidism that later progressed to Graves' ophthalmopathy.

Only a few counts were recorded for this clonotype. CDR3 DNA: TGTGCCAGCAGCCCGGGACAGGCGATCGGGCCCCAGCATTTT. As protein: CASSPGQAIGPQHF. The J gene is TRBJ1-5, the V gene TRBV3-1; 8 bases agree with TRBD1. CDR1 and CDR2 from the germline V gene are LGHDT and YNNKEL (reference sequence). This CDR3 has 14 residues. J lost 9 bases, V lost 4 bases, and 8 bases had no gene match.

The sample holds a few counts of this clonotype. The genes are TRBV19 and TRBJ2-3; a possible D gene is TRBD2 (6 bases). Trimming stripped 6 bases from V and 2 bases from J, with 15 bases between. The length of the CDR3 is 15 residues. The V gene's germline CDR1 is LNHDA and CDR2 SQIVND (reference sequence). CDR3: CASSLPGDDTDTQYF. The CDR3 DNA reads TGTGCCAGTAGCCTTCCGGGAGACGACACAGATACGCAGTATTTT.

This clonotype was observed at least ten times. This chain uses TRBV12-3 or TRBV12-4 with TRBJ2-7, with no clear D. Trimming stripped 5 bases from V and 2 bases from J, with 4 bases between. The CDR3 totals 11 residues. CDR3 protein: CASSTAYEQYF. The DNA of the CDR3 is TGTGCCAGCAGTACCGCCTACGAGCAGTACTTC.

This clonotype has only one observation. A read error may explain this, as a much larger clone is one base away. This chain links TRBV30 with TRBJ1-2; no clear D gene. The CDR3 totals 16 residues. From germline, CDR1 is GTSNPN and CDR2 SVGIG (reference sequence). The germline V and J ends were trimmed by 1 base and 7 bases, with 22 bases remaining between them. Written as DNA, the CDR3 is TGTGCCTGGAGTGGGCCGAACCCGCGGTTCCCCTTTGGCTACACCTTC. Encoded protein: CAWSGPNPRFPFGYTF.

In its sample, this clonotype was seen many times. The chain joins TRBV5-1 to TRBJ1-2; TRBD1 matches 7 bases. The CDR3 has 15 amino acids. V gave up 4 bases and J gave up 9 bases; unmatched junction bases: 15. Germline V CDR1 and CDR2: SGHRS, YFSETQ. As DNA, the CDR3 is TGCGCCAGCAGCGTTACGACCGGGACAGCTATCCGCTACACCTTC. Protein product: CASSVTTGTAIRYTF.

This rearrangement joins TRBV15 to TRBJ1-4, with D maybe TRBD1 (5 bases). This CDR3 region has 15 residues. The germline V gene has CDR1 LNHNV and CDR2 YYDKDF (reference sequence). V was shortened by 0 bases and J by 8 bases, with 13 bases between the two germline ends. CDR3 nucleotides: TGTGCCACCAGCAGAGATCGGCAGGGAAGGGAAAAACTGTTTTTT. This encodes CATSRDRQGREKLFF.

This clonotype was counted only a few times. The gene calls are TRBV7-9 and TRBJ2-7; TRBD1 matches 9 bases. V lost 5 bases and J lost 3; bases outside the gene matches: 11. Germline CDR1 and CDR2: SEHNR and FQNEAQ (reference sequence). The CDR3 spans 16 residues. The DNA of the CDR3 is TGTGCCAGCAGCCTCCTCAAGGACAGGGGAGGCTACGAGCAGTACTTC. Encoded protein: CASSLLKDRGGYEQYF.

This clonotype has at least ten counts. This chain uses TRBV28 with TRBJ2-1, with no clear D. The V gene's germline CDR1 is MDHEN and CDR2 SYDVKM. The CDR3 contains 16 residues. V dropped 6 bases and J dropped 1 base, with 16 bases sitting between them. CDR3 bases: TGTGCCAGCAGCACTGGACGAGTTCTTTCCTACAATGAGCAGTTCTTC. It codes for CASSTGRVLSYNEQFF.

The CDR3 sequence: CASSPQGSTYNEQFF. The CDR3 coding sequence is TGTGCCAGCTCACCCCAGGGTTCTACCTACAATGAGCAGTTCTTC. V usage is TRBV18 and J usage is TRBJ2-1, with a possible D match to TRBD1 (5 bases). The CDR3 has 15 residues. Germline lookup yields CDR1 KGHSH and CDR2 LQKENI. V lost 3 bases and J lost 2, with 11 bases in between.

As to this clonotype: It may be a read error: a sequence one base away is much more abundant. The CDR3: CASSEGTGERYVQFF. The CDR3 DNA sequence: TGTGCCAGCAGTGAAGGGACAGGGGAGAGGTATGTGCAGTTCTTC. V gene TRBV6-4 combines with J gene TRBJ2-1; 10 nucleotides match TRBD1. CDR3 length: 15 amino acids. Germline CDR1 and CDR2: MRHNA and SNTAGT. Trimming removed 3 bases from V and 12 bases from J; junction bases left unmatched: 11.

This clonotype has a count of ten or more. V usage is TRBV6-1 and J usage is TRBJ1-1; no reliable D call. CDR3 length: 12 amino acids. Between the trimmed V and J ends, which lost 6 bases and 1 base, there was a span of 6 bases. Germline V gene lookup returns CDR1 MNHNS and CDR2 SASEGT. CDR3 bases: TGTGCCAGCAGGCGGACGAACACTGAAGCTTTCTTT. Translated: CASRRTNTEAFF.

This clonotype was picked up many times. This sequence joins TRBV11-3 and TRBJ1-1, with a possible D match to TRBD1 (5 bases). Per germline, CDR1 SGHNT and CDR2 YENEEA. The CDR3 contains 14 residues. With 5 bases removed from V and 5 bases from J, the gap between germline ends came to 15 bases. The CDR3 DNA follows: TGTGCCAGCAGCCCCGGAGGGGTGGGGACTGAAGCTTTCTTT. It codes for CASSPGGVGTEAFF.

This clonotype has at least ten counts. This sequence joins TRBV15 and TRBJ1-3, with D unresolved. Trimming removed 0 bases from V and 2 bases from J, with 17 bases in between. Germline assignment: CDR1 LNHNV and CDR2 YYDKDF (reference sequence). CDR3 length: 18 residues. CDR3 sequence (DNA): TGTGCCACCAGCAGAGAGGCTGGCAGCCTGGGCCCTGGAAACACCATATATTTT. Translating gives CATSREAGSLGPGNTIYF. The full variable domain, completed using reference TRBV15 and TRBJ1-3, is DAMVIQNPRYQVTQFGKPVTLSCSQTLNHNVMYWYQQKSSQAPKLLFHYYDKDFNNEADTPDNFQSRRPNTSFCFLDIRSPGLGDTAMYLCATSREAGSLGPGNTIYFGEGSWLTVV.

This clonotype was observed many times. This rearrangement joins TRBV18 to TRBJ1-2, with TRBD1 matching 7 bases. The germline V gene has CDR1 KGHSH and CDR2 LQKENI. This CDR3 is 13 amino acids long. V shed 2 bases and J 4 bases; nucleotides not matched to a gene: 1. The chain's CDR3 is CASSPEGAYGYTF. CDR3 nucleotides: TGTGCCAGCTCACCAGAGGGGGCCTATGGCTACACCTTC. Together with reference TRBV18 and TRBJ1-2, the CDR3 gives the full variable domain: NAGVMQNPRHLVRRRGQEARLRCSPMKGHSHVYWYRQLPEEGLKFMVYLQKENIIDESGMPKERFSAEFPKEGPSILRIQQVVRGDSAAYFCASSPEGAYGYTFGSGTRLTVV.

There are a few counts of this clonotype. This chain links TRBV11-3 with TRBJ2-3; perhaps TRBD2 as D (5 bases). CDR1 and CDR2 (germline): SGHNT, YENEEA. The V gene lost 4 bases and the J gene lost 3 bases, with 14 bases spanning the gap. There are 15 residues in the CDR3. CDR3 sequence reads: CASSYRGPPTDTQYF. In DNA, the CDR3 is TGTGCCAGCAGCTACCGCGGGCCTCCTACAGATACGCAGTATTTT.

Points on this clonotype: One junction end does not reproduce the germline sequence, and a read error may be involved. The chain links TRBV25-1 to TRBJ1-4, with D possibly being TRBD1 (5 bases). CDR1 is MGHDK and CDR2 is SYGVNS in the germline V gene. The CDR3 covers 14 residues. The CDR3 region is CASSEFGAGEKLFF. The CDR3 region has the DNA TGTGCTAGCAGTGAATTCGGGGCGGGAGAAAAACTGTTTTTT.

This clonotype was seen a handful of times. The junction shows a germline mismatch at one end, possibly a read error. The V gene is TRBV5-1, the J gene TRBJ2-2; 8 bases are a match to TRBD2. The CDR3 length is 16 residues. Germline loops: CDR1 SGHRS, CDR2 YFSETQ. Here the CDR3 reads CASSFVIAGTTGELFF. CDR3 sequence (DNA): TGTGCCAGCAGCTTCGTAATAGCGGGAACCACCGGGGAGCTGTTTTTT.

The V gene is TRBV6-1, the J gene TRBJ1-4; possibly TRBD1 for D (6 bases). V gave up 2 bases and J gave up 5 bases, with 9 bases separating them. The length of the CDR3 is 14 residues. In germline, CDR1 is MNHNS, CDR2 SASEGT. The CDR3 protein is CASSEWQGNEKLFF. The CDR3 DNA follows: TGTGCCAGCAGTGAATGGCAGGGGAATGAAAAACTGTTTTTT.

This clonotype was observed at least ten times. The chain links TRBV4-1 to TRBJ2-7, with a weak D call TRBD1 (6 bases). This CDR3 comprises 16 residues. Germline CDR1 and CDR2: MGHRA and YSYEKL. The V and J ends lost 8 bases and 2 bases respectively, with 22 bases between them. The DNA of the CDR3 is TGCGCCAGCGGAACGGGGCTACAGGGCATTGCCTACGAGCAGTACTTC. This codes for CASGTGLQGIAYEQYF.

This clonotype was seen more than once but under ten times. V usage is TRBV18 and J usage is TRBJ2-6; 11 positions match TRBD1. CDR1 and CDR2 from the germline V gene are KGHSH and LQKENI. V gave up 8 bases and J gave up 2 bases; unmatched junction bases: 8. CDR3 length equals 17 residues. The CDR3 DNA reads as TGTGCCAGCCGGACAGGGGGCTCTTCTGCTGGGGCCAACGTCCTGACTTTC. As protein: CASRTGGSSAGANVLTF.

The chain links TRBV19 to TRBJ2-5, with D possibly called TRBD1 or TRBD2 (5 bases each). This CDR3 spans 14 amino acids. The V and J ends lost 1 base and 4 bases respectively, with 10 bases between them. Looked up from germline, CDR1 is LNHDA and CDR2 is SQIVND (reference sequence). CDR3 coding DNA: TGTGCCAGTAGTATAGGTGGGACGCGAGAGACCCAGTACTTC. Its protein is CASSIGGTRETQYF.

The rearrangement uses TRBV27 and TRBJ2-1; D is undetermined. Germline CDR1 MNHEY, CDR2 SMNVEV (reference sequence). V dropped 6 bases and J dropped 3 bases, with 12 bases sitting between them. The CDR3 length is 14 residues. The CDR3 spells CASRIGRSYNEQFF. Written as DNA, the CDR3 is TGTGCCAGCAGGATTGGGCGGAGCTACAATGAGCAGTTCTTC.

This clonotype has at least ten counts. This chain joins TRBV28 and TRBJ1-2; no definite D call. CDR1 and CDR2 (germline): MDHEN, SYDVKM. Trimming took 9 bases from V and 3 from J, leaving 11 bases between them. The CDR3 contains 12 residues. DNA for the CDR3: TGTGCCAGTAGGGAAGCGGACTATGGCTACACCTTC. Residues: CASREADYGYTF.

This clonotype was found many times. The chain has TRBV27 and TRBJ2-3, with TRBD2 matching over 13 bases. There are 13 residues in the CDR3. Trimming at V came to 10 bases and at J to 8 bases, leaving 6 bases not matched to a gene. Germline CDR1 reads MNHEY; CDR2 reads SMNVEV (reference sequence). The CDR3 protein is CAISGLAGSTQYF. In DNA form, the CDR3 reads TGTGCCATTTCGGGACTAGCGGGATCTACGCAGTATTTT.

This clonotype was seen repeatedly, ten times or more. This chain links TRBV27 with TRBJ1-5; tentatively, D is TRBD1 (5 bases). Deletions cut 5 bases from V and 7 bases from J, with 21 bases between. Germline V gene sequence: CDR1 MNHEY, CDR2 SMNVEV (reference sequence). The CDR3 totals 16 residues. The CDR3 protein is CASSLGTPGHGQPQHF. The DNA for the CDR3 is TGTGCCAGCAGTCTCGGGACCCCTGGGCACGGCCAGCCCCAGCATTTT.

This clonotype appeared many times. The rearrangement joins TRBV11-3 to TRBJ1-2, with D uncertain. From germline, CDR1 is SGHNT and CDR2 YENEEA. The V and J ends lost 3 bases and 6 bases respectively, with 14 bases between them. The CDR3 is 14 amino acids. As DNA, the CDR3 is TGTGCCAGCAGCTTGGGGAGGGCTTATGATGGCTACACCTTC. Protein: CASSLGRAYDGYTF.

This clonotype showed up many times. In nucleotides, the CDR3 is TGTGCCAGCAGCTACTACACAGATACGCAGTATTTT. This codes for CASSYYTDTQYF. The chain combines TRBV7-2 with TRBJ2-3; D call uncertain. The CDR3 is made up of 12 amino acids. The V gene's germline CDR1 is SGHTA and CDR2 FQGNSA. V shed 4 bases and J shed 2 bases, with 4 bases lying between them.

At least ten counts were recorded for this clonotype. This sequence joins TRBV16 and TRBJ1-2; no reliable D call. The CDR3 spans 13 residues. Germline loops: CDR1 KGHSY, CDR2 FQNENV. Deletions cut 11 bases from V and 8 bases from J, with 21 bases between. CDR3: CAFPRDSYKGYTF. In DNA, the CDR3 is TGTGCCTTCCCCCGAGATTCCTACAAGGGCTACACCTTC. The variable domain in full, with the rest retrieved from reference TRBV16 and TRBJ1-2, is GEEVAQTPKHLVRGEGQKAKLYCAPIKGHSYVFWYQQVLKNEFKFLISFQNENVFDETGMPKERFSAKCLPNSPCSLEIQATKLEDSAVYFCAFPRDSYKGYTFGSGTRLTVV.

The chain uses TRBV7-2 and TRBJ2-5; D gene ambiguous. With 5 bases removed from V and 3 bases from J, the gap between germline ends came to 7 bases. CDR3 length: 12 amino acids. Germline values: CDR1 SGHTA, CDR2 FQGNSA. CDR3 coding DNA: TGTGCCAGCAGCGAACTTGAAGAGACCCAGTACTTC. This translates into CASSELEETQYF.

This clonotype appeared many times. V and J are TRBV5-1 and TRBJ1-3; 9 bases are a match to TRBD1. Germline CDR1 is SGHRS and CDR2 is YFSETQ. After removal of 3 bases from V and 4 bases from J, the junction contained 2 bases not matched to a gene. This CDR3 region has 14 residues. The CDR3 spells CASSWDRAGNTIYF. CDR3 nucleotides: TGCGCCAGCAGCTGGGACAGGGCAGGAAACACCATATATTTT.